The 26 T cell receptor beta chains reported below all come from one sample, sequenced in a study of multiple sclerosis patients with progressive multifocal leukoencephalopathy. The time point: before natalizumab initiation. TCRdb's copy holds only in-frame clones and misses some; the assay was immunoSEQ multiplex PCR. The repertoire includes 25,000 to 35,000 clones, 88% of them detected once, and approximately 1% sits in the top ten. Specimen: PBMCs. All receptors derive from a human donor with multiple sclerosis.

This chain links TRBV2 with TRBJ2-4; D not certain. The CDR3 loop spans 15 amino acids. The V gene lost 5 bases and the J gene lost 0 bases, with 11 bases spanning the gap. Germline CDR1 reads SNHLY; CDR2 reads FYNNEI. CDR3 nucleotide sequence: TGTGCCAGCAGTTTCTCGGTGTTAGCCAAAAACATTCAGTACTTC. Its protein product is CASSFSVLAKNIQYF.

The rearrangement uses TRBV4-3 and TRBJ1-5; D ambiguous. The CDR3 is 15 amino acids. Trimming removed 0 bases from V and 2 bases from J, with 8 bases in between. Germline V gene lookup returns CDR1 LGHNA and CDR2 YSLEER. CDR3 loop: CASSQERARNQPQHF. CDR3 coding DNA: TGCGCCAGCAGCCAAGAGAGGGCACGCAATCAGCCCCAGCATTTT.

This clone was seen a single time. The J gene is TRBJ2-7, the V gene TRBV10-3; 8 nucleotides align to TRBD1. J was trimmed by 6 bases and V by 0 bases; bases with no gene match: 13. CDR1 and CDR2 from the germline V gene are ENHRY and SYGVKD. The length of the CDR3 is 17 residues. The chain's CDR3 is CAISESTWRAGGGEQYF. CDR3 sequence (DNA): TGTGCCATCAGTGAGTCGACATGGAGGGCAGGGGGCGGCGAGCAGTACTTC.

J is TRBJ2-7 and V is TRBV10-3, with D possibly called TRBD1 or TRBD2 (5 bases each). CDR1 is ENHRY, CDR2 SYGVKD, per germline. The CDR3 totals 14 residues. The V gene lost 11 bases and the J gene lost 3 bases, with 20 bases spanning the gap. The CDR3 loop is CASSPGTELYEQYF. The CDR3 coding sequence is TGTGCCTCCAGCCCTGGGACGGAGCTCTACGAGCAGTACTTC.

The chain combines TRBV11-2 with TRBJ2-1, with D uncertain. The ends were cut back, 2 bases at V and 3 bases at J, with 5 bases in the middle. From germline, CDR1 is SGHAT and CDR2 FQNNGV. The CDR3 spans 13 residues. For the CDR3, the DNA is TGTGCCAGCAGCTTAACGGTCTACAATGAGCAGTTCTTC. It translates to CASSLTVYNEQFF. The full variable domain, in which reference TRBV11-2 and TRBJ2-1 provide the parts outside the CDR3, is EAGVAQSPRYKIIEKRQSVAFWCNPISGHATLYWYQQILGQGPKLLIQFQNNGVVDDSQLPKDRFSAERLKGVDSTLKIQPAKLEDSAVYLCASSLTVYNEQFFGPGTRLTVL.

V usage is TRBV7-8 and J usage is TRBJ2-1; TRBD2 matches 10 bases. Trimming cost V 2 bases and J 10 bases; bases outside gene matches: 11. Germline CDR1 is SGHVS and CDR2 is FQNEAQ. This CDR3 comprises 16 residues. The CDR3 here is CASSLSSSGGAYEQFF. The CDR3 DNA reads TGTGCCAGCAGCTTATCGTCAAGCGGGGGGGCTTACGAGCAGTTCTTC.

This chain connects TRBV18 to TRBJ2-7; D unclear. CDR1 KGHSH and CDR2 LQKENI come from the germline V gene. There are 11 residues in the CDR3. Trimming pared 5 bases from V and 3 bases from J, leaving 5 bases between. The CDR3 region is CASSSDYEQYF. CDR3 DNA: TGTGCCAGCTCATCCGACTACGAGCAGTACTTC.

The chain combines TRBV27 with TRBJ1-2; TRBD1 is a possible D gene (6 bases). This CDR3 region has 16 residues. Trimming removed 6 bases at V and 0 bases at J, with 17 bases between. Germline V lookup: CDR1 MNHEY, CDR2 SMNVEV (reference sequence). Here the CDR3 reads CASRTGQGYTNYGYTF. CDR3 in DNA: TGTGCCAGCAGGACAGGCCAGGGGTATACTAACTATGGCTACACCTTC.

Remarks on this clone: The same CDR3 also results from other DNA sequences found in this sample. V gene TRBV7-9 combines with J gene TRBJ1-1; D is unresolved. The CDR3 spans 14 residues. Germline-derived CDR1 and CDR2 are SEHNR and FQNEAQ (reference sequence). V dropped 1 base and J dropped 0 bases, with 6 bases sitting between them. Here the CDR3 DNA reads TGTGCCAGCAGCTTAGGGCAGTTGAACACTGAAGCTTTCTTT. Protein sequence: CASSLGQLNTEAFF.

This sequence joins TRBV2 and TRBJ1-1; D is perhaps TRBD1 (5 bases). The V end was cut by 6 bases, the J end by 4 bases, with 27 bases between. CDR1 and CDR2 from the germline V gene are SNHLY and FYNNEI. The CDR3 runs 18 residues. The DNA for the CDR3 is TGTGCCAGCAGCTCTACCTTCTTGGGGGGGGGTTTGGGCACTGAAGCTTTCTTT. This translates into CASSSTFLGGGLGTEAFF.

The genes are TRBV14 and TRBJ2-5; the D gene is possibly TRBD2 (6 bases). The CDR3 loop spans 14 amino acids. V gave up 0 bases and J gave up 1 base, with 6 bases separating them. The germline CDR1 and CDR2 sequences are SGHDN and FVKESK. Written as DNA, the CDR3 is TGTGCCAGCAGCCAAGAGCGGGGCCAAGAGACCCAGTACTTC. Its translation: CASSQERGQETQYF.

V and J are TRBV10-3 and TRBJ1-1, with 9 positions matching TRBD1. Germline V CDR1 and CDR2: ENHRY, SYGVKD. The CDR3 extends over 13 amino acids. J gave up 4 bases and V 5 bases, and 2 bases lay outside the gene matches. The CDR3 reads CAISPTGGTEAFF. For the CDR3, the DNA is TGTGCCATCAGTCCGACAGGGGGCACTGAAGCTTTCTTT.

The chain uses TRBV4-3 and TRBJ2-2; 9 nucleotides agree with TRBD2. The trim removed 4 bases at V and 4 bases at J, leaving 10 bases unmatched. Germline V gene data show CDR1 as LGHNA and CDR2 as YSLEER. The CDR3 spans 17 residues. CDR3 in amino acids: CASSLVAGGASTGELFF. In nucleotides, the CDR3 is TGCGCCAGCAGCCTAGTGGCGGGGGGGGCCAGCACCGGGGAGCTGTTTTTT.

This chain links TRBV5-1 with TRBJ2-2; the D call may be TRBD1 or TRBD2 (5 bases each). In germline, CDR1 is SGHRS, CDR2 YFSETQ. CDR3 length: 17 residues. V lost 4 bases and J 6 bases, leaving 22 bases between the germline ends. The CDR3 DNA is TGCGCCAGCAGCCTGCCTAAGGCCCGAGGGGACGCCGGGGAGCTGTTTTTT. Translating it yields CASSLPKARGDAGELFF.

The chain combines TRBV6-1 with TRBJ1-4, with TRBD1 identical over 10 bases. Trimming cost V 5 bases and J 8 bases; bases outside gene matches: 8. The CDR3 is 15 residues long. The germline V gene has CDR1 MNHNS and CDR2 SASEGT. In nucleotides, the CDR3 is TGTGCCAGCAGTTTAAGACAGGGGGCGTTGGAAAAACTGTTTTTT. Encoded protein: CASSLRQGALEKLFF.

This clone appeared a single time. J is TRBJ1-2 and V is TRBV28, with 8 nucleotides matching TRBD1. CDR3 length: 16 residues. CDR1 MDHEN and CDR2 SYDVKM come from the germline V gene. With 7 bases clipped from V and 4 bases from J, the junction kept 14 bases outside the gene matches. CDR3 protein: CASNNAGTGIIYGYTF. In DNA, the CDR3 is TGTGCCAGCAATAACGCCGGGACAGGTATCATCTATGGCTACACCTTC.

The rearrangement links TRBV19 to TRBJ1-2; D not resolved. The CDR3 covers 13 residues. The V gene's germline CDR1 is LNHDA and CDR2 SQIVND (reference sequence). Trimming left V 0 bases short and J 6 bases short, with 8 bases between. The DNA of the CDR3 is TGTGCCAGTAGTATAGAGGGAGGGCATGGCTACACCTTC. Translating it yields CASSIEGGHGYTF.

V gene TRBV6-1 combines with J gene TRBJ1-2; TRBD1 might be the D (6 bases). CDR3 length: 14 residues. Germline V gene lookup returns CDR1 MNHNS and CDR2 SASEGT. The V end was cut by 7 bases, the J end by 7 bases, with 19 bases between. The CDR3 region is CASKIRGDIGGYTF. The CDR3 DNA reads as TGTGCCAGCAAAATCAGGGGAGATATCGGTGGCTACACCTTC.

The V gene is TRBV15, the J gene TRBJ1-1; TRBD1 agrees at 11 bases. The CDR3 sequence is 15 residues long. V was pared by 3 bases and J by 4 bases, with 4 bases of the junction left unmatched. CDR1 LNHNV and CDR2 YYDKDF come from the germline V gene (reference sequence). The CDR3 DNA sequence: TGTGCCACCAGCAGGGACAGGGGGCTCGGCACTGAAGCTTTCTTT. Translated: CATSRDRGLGTEAFF.

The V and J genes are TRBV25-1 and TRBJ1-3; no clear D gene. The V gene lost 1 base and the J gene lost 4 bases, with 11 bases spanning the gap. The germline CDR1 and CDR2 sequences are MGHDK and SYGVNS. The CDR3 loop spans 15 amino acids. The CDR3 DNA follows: TGTGCCAGCAGTGAATCCAAAGGTTGGGGAAACACCATATATTTT. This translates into CASSESKGWGNTIYF.

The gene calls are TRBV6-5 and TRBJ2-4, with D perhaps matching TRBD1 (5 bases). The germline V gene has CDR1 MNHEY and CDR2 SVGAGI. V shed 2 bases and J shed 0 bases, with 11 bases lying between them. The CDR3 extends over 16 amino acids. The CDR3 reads CASSYIAQGAKNIQYF. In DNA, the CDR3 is TGTGCCAGCAGTTACATCGCCCAGGGAGCCAAAAACATTCAGTACTTC.

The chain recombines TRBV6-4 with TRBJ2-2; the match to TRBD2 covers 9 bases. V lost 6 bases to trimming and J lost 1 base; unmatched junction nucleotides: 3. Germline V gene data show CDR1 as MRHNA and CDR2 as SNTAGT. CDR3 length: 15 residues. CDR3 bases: TGTGCCAGCAGCGGCGGGGGGGAGAACACCGGGGAGCTGTTTTTT. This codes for CASSGGGENTGELFF.

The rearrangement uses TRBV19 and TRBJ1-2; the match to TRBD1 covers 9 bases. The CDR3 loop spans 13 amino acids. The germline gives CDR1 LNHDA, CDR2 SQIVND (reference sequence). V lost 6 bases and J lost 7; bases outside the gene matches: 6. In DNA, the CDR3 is TGTGCCAGTAGCGGACAGGGGCTGGGTGGCTACACCTTC. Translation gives CASSGQGLGGYTF.

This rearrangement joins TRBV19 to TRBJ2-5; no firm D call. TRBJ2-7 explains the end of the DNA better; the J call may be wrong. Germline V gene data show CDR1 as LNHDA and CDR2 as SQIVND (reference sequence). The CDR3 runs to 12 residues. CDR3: CASSIGGSEQYF. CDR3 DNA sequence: TGTGCCAGTAGTATAGGGGGATCCGAGCAGTACTTC.

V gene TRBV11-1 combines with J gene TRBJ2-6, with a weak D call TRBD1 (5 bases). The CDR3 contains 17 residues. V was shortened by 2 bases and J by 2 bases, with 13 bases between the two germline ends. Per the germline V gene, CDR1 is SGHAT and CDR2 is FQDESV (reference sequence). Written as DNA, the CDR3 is TGTGCCAGCAGCTTATCGGTGGCAGGGCCTGGGGCCAACGTCCTGACTTTC. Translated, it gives CASSLSVAGPGANVLTF.

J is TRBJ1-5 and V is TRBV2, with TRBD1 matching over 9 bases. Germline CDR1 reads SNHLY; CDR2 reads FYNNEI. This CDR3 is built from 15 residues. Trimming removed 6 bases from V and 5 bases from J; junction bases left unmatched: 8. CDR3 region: CASSYRTGEDQPQHF. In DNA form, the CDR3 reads TGTGCCAGCAGCTACAGGACAGGGGAGGATCAGCCCCAGCATTTT.